Listed below are T cell receptor beta chains from one sample, sequenced in a study of blood T cell repertoires in COVID-19. Libraries were prepared by immunoSEQ multiplex PCR; TCRdb keeps only in-frame clonotypes and omits some of them. The sample consists of approximately 240,000 clones, around 83% of them appearing once. Sample: peripheral blood. These receptors all come from a man aged 50-60 years who had recovered from COVID-19. Each CDR3 is given with its conserved first and last residue. Fields, in order: J gene, D gene, V gene, clone size, CDR3 protein, CDR3 DNA. A D gene is named only where the DNA matches it firmly. Size values are once, few and many counts, or a class for expanded clones, and some rows have none.

TRBJ1-5,-,TRBV18,-,CASSPQGAGQPQHF,TGTGCCAGCTCACCACAGGGTGCGGGTCAGCCCCAGCATTTT
TRBJ1-1,TRBD1,TRBV18,few,CASSLWDSLNTEAFF,TGTGCCAGCTCCCTCTGGGACAGCCTGAACACTGAAGCTTTCTTT
TRBJ1-4,-,TRBV7-8,-,CASSLGRTATNEKLFF,TGTGCCAGCAGCTTGGGGCGGACAGCAACTAATGAAAAACTGTTTTTT
TRBJ1-5,TRBD1,TRBV9,few,CASSVGQFSNQPQHF,TGTGCCAGCAGCGTGGGACAGTTTAGCAATCAGCCCCAGCATTTT
TRBJ2-3,-,TRBV10-3,few,CAAPDSLTDTQYF,TGTGCCGCCCCGGACAGTCTCACAGATACGCAGTATTTT
TRBJ2-7,-,TRBV27,-,CASSPLGTLWEQYF,TGTGCCAGCAGTCCTCTGGGCACCCTTTGGGAGCAGTACTTC
TRBJ1-4,TRBD1,TRBV19,-,CASRWTGPNEKLFF,TGTGCCAGTCGGTGGACAGGCCCCAATGAAAAACTGTTTTTT
TRBJ2-2,TRBD2,TRBV5-1,many,CASSLGDSLAGASTKGTGELFF,TGCGCCAGCAGCTTGGGCGATAGTCTAGCGGGAGCCTCGACGAAGGGCACCGGGGAGCTGTTTTTT
TRBJ1-1,-,TRBV5-4,-,CASSLRDPNTEAFF,TGTGCCAGCAGCCTCCGGGATCCAAACACTGAAGCTTTCTTT
TRBJ2-7,TRBD1,TRBV28,-,CASIGDRATYEQYF,TGTGCCAGCATAGGTGACAGGGCAACCTACGAGCAGTACTTC
TRBJ1-5,TRBD1,TRBV28,-,CASSTGGISNQPQHF,TGTGCCAGCAGTACAGGGGGGATAAGCAATCAGCCCCAGCATTTT
TRBJ2-7,-,TRBV11-2,-,CASSLDPGSFEQYF,TGTGCCAGCAGCTTAGACCCCGGGAGCTTCGAGCAGTACTTC
TRBJ2-2,TRBD2,TRBV19,-,CASSDPGLAGVNGELFF,TGTGCCAGTAGTGACCCGGGACTAGCGGGAGTTAACGGGGAGCTGTTTTTT
TRBJ2-1,TRBD2,TRBV27,-,CASSSGTSSGNEQFF,TGTGCCAGCAGTTCCGGGACTAGCTCCGGTAATGAGCAGTTCTTC
TRBJ1-5,TRBD1,TRBV20-1,-,CSASAGQARQPQHF,TGCAGTGCTAGTGCCGGACAGGCACGTCAGCCCCAGCATTTT
TRBJ2-5,TRBD2,TRBV9,-,CASSSRTSGRPQETQYF,TGTGCCAGCAGCTCTCGGACTAGCGGGAGGCCCCAAGAGACCCAGTACTTC
TRBJ1-2,-,TRBV5-1,-,CASSLEDSNYGYTF,TGCGCCAGCAGCTTGGAGGACAGTAACTATGGCTACACCTTC
TRBJ2-7,TRBD2,TRBV13,few,CASSLAGLARSYEQYF,TGTGCCAGCAGCTTAGCCGGACTAGCGCGCTCCTACGAGCAGTACTTC
TRBJ2-5,TRBD1,TRBV12-3/TRBV12-4,-,CASSGTAEETQYF,TGTGCCAGCAGTGGGACAGCCGAAGAGACCCAGTACTTC
TRBJ2-7,TRBD2,TRBV28,-,CASIPGASGSYEQYF,TGTGCCAGCATCCCCGGGGCTAGCGGGAGTTACGAGCAGTACTTC
TRBJ2-2,TRBD1,TRBV18,once,CASSPNGQGETGELFF,TGTGCCAGCTCACCAAACGGACAGGGTGAGACCGGGGAGCTGTTTTTT
TRBJ2-1,-,TRBV9,-,CASSRSPVSYNEQFF,TGTGCCAGCAGCCGGAGTCCGGTCTCCTACAATGAGCAGTTCTTC
TRBJ2-1,TRBD2,TRBV11-3,-,CASSGGTSGKSGSYNEQFF,TGTGCCAGCAGCGGAGGGACTAGCGGGAAAAGCGGGTCCTACAATGAGCAGTTCTTC
TRBJ1-1,TRBD1,TRBV7-9,-,CASSSPDRQGGTEAFF,TGTGCCAGCAGCTCTCCTGACCGACAGGGTGGAACTGAAGCTTTCTTT
TRBJ2-5,TRBD2,TRBV29-1,-,CSVVFSGRTSGQETQYF,TGCAGCGTTGTTTTTTCGGGTAGGACTAGCGGGCAAGAGACCCAGTACTTC
TRBJ1-6,-,TRBV5-1,-,CASSPGKSSYNSPLHF,TGCGCCAGCAGCCCAGGCAAGAGCTCCTATAATTCACCCCTCCACTTT
TRBJ1-6,-,TRBV28,few,CASSFWGAGGNSPLHF,TGTGCCAGCAGTTTTTGGGGGGCGGGGGGAAATTCACCCCTCCACTTT
TRBJ1-6,-,TRBV3-1/TRBV3-2,-,CASSQGQKASPLHF,TGTGCCAGCAGCCAGGGGCAGAAGGCTTCACCCCTCCACTTT
TRBJ2-2,-,TRBV6-5,-,CASSYVTGTGELFF,TGTGCCAGCAGTTATGTGACGGGCACCGGGGAGCTGTTTTTT
TRBJ2-7,TRBD1,TRBV7-6,-,CASSSLPGQGRASSYEQYF,TGTGCCAGCAGCTCCCTCCCGGGACAGGGGAGAGCGAGCTCCTACGAGCAGTACTTC
TRBJ1-1,TRBD1,TRBV6-5,-,CASRRTGRNTEAFF,TGTGCCAGCAGAAGGACAGGGAGGAACACTGAAGCTTTCTTT
TRBJ2-7,TRBD1,TRBV5-6,-,CASSSISGTGTYEQYF,TGTGCCAGCAGCTCAATCTCCGGGACAGGGACCTACGAGCAGTACTTC
TRBJ2-7,-,TRBV27,-,CASKDGRLSYEQYF,TGTGCCAGCAAAGACGGTAGACTTTCCTACGAGCAGTACTTC
TRBJ1-1,-,TRBV28,-,CASKVLGGKYTEAFF,TGTGCCAGCAAGGTGTTGGGGGGGAAGTACACTGAAGCTTTCTTT
TRBJ1-2,-,TRBV19,-,CASSAHTTWSRGYTF,TGTGCCAGTAGTGCCCACACAACGTGGTCCCGAGGCTACACCTTC
TRBJ2-1,TRBD2,TRBV29-1,-,CSVEGGRASYNEQFF,TGCAGCGTTGAGGGAGGGAGGGCCTCCTACAATGAGCAGTTCTTC
TRBJ1-2,TRBD1,TRBV5-6,once,CASSLAAGGLYGYTF,TGTGCCAGCAGCTTGGCGGCAGGGGGCCTCTATGGCTACACCTTC